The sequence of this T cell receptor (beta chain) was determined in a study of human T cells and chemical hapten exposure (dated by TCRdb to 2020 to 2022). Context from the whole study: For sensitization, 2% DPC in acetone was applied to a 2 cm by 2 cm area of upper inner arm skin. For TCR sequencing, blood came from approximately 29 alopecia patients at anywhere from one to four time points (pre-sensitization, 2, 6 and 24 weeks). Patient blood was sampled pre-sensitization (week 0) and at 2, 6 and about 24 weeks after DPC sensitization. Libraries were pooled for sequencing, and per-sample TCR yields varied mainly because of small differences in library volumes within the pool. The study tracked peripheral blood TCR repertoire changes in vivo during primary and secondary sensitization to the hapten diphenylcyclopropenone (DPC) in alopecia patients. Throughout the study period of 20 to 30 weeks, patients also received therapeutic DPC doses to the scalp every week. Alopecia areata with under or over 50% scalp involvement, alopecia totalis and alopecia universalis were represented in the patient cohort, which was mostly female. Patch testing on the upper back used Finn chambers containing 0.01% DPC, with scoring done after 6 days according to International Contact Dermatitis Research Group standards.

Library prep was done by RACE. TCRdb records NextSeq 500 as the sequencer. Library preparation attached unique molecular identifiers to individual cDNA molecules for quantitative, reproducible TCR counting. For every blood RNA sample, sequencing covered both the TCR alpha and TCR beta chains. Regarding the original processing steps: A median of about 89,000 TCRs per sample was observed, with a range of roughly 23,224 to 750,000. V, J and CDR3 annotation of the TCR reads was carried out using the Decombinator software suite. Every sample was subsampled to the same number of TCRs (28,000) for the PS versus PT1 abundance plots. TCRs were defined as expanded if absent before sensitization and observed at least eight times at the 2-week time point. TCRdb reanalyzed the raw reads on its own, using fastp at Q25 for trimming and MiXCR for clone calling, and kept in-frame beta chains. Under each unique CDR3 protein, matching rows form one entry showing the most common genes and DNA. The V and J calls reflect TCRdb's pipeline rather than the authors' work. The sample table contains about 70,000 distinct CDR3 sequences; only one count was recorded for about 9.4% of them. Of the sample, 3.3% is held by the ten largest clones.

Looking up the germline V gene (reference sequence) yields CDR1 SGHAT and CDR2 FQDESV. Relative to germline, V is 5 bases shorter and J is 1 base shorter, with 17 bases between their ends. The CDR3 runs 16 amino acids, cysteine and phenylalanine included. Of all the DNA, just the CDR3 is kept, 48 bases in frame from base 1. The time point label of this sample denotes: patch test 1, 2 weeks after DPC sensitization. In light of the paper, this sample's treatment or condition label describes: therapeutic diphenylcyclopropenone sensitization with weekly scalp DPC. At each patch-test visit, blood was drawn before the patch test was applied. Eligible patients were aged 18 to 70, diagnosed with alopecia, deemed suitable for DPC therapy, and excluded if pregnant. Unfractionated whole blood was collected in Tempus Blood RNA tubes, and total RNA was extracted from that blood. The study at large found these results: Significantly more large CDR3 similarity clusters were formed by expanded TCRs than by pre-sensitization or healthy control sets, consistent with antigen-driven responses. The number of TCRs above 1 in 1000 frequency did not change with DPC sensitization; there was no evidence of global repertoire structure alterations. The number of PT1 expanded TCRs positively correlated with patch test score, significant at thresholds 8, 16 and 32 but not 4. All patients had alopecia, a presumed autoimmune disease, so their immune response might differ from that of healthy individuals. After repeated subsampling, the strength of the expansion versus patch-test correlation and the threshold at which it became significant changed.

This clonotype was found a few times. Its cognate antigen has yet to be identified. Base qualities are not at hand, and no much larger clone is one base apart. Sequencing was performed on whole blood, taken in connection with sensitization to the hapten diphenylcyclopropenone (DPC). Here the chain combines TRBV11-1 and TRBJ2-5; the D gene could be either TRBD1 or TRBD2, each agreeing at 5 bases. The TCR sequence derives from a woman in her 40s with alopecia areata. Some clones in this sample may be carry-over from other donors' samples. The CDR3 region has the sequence CASSPLGVPSQETQYF. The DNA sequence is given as TGTGCCAGCAGCCCACTGGGGGTTCCCAGCCAAGAGACCCAGTACTTC.